Below are 28 T cell receptor beta chains sequenced from a single sample in a study of blood T cells in healthy people across ages. A sample-barcoded 5' primer and a J-beta primer mix were used in a second PCR of about 7 to 11 cycles. Each CDR3 protein gets one entry after TCRdb re-called the 5' RACE reads with MiXCR. The data hold more than 800,000 distinct CDR3 sequences, with under 30% observed a single time. Material: blood. The receptors were sampled from a woman aged 80 or older in good health.

DNA for the CDR3: TGTGCCAGCAGTCCCGGGGACCCGTCCTACGAGCAGTACTTC. Protein sequence: CASSPGDPSYEQYF. This sequence joins TRBV12-3 or TRBV12-4 and TRBJ2-7; TRBD1 or TRBD2 may be the D gene (5 bases each). CDR3 length equals 14 residues. V was shortened by 5 bases and J by 1 base, with 12 bases between the two germline ends.

As concerns this clonotype: A much larger clonotype is one base distant, so this may be a read error. V gene TRBV20-1 combines with J gene TRBJ2-5; 7 bases are a match to TRBD1. The V gene's germline CDR1 is DFQATT and CDR2 SNEGSKA (reference sequence). This CDR3 is built from 15 residues. V gave up 2 bases and J gave up 4 bases; unmatched junction bases: 10. Written as DNA, the CDR3 is TGCAGTGCTAGATCCCCTATAGGGGGCCGAGAGACCCAGTACTTC. Protein sequence: CSARSPIGGRETQYF.

A few counts support this clonotype. The chain carries TRBV5-1 and TRBJ2-3; a possible D gene is TRBD1 (5 bases). This CDR3 is built from 16 residues. Per germline, CDR1 SGHRS and CDR2 YFSETQ. V lost 4 bases and J 1 base, leaving 16 bases between the germline ends. CDR3: CASSLRTLGGTDTQYF. CDR3 in DNA: TGCGCCAGCAGCCTCCGTACATTAGGGGGCACAGATACGCAGTATTTT.

In its sample, this clonotype was seen a few times. The chain combines TRBV25-1 with TRBJ2-2; D is perhaps TRBD1 (6 bases). CDR3 size: 12 residues. V dropped 6 bases and J dropped 7 bases, with 9 bases sitting between them. CDR1 and CDR2 from the germline V gene are MGHDK and SYGVNS. In nucleotides, the CDR3 is TGTGCCAGCAGAGTGGACAGCGGGGAGCTGTTTTTT. It translates to CASRVDSGELFF. The full variable domain, in which reference TRBV25-1 and TRBJ2-2 provide the parts outside the CDR3, is EADIYQTPRYLVIGTGKKITLECSQTMGHDKMYWYQQDPGMELHLIHYSYGVNSTEKGDLSSESTVSRIRTEHFPLTLESARPSHTSQYLCASRVDSGELFFGEGSRLTVL.

A word on this clonotype: A much larger clone lies a single base off, so this may be a read error. This chain connects TRBV5-5 to TRBJ2-5; TRBD2 agrees at 8 bases. CDR1 is SGHKS, CDR2 YYEKEE, per germline (reference sequence). The CDR3 length is 16 residues. V was clipped by 4 bases and J by 11 bases; unmatched bases: 19. The CDR3 coding sequence is TGTGCCAGCAGCACGATAGCGGGACCCTCGCTCAATGAGCAGTACTTC. It codes for CASSTIAGPSLNEQYF.

The table lists this clonotype with many counts. The chain couples TRBV7-2 to TRBJ1-6, with no clear D. This CDR3 has 15 residues. V lost 5 bases and J 3 bases, leaving 11 bases between the germline ends. CDR1 is SGHTA, CDR2 FQGNSA, per germline. CDR3 nucleotide sequence: TGTGCCAGCAGCGAGCAGAGTGGCTATAATTCACCCCTCCACTTT. The encoded protein is CASSEQSGYNSPLHF.

Regarding this clonotype: A much bigger clone sits one base away, suggesting this may be a read error. The gene calls are TRBV10-2 and TRBJ2-1; possible D gene TRBD2, 6 bases. Matching the DNA end better, TRBJ2-7 makes the J call doubtful. CDR3 length equals 16 residues. CDR1 is WSHSY and CDR2 is SAAADI in the germline V gene. Written as DNA, the CDR3 is TGCGCCAGCAGTGAGGGGGGGTTAAGCTCCTACAATGAGCAGTACTTC. Residues: CASSEGGLSSYNEQYF.

This clonotype has just a few counts. V and J are TRBV18 and TRBJ1-5; D is undetermined. V dropped 4 bases and J dropped 4 bases, with 5 bases sitting between them. Germline CDR1 is KGHSH and CDR2 is LQKENI. The CDR3 totals 12 residues. In nucleotides, the CDR3 is TGTGCCAGCTCACACCTTAATCAGCCCCAGCATTTT. It specifies CASSHLNQPQHF.

This clonotype turned up a few times. This chain connects TRBV25-1 to TRBJ1-6, with 7 bases that match TRBD1. The germline CDR1 and CDR2 sequences are MGHDK and SYGVNS. Trimming at V came to 4 bases and at J to 6 bases, leaving 6 bases not matched to a gene. CDR3 length equals 15 residues. The CDR3 DNA reads as TGTGCCAGCAGTGGGAGACAGGGTGCTAATTCACCCCTCCACTTT. Its protein is CASSGRQGANSPLHF.

This clonotype was seen many times. The chain couples TRBV6-7 to TRBJ2-3; the D gene is possibly TRBD1 (6 bases). TRBV6-7 is sorted into the ORF group, with uncertain function. The CDR3 spans 15 residues. The ends were cut back, 2 bases at V and 1 base at J, with 10 bases in the middle. CDR3 nucleotide sequence: TGTGCCAGCAGTTACGGGGACACCTGCACAGATACGCAGTATTTT. Amino acids: CASSYGDTCTDTQYF.

There are many counts of this clonotype. The genes are TRBV3-1 and TRBJ2-5, with 9 bases fitting TRBD1. Germline-derived CDR1 and CDR2 are LGHDT and YNNKEL (reference sequence). The V gene end was trimmed by 0 bases and the J gene end by 5 bases; junction bases not matched to a gene: 7. This CDR3 spans 16 amino acids. As DNA, the CDR3 is TGTGCCAGCAGCCAAGAAGACAGGGGGTTCGGGGAGACCCAGTACTTC. Protein: CASSQEDRGFGETQYF.

On this clonotype itself: A much larger clone differs by one base, so this may be a read error. The chain has TRBV4-3 and TRBJ1-1; 7 nucleotides match TRBD1. Looked up from germline, CDR1 is LGHNA and CDR2 is YSLEER. The CDR3 runs 15 residues. The CDR3 loop reads CASSPTGTANTKAFF. The CDR3 nucleotides are TGCGCCAGCAGCCCGACCGGGACAGCGAACACTAAAGCTTTCTTT.

Of note for this clonotype: It may be a read error: a sequence one base away is much more abundant. J is TRBJ2-5 and V is TRBV7-9; 7 positions agree with TRBD1. Germline V gene data show CDR1 as SEHNR and CDR2 as FQNEAQ (reference sequence). The CDR3 consists of 15 residues. Germline trimming cut 11 bases from V and 7 bases from J; bases unmatched to any gene: 19. The CDR3 DNA is TGTGCCGGGGTTGCGGACAGGTGGCACCTCGGGACCCAGTACTTC. As protein: CAGVADRWHLGTQYF.

This clonotype was seen a few times. The junction and the germline gene differ at one end; a read error may be behind it. CDR3 in DNA: TGTGCCAGCAGTTTTGGGAACCAAGGGACCCAGTACTTC. It yields the protein CASSFGNQGTQYF. V and J are TRBV12-3 or TRBV12-4 and TRBJ2-4; the D is unclear. The DNA end is a closer match to TRBJ2-5, so the J assignment may be wrong. CDR3 length equals 13 residues.

V and J are TRBV18 and TRBJ2-7; possible D gene TRBD2, 5 bases. CDR1 and CDR2 from the germline V gene are KGHSH and LQKENI. This CDR3 has 16 residues. Deletions cut 0 bases from V and 7 bases from J, with 19 bases between. CDR3 bases: TGTGCCAGCTCACCACCCCGGGTAAAAGACTACAATGAGCAGTACTTC. Residues: CASSPPRVKDYNEQYF.

Notes on this clonotype: The junction shows a germline mismatch at one end, possibly a read error. The V call is TRBV5-1, the J call TRBJ2-7; TRBD2 matches at 12 bases. The CDR3 length is 16 residues. CDR1 and CDR2 (germline): SGHRS, YFSETQ. In nucleotides, the CDR3 is TGCGCCAACAGCTTGGGGGCTAGCGGGGGGGTCTACGAGCAGTACTTC. Its translation is CANSLGASGGVYEQYF. The full variable domain, its missing parts supplied by reference TRBV5-1 and TRBJ2-7, is KAGVTQTPRYLIKTRGQQVTLSCSPISGHRSVSWYQQTPGQGLQFLFEYFSETQRNKGNFPGRFSGRQFSNSRSEMNVSTLELGDSALYLCANSLGASGGVYEQYFGPGTRLTVT.

J is TRBJ2-1 and V is TRBV12-3 or TRBV12-4; 7 bases align to TRBD2. This CDR3 has 15 residues. V lost 6 bases and J lost 4; bases outside the gene matches: 9. CDR3 amino acids: CASSSSSGPYNEQFF. The DNA of the CDR3 is TGTGCCAGCAGCTCGTCTAGCGGACCATACAATGAGCAGTTCTTC.

The gene calls are TRBV10-3 and TRBJ1-6; the match to TRBD1 covers 10 bases. V was clipped by 10 bases and J by 10 bases; unmatched bases: 7. This CDR3 has 13 residues. The germline CDR1 and CDR2 sequences are ENHRY and SYGVKD. CDR3 sequence (DNA): TGTGCCACCACGGGACAGGGGTCCTCACCCCTCCACTTT. Translated, it gives CATTGQGSSPLHF.

The V gene is TRBV5-1, the J gene TRBJ2-6; TRBD1 aligns across 11 bases. Trimming removed 6 bases from V and 1 base from J; junction bases left unmatched: 9. This CDR3 is built from 18 residues. The germline gives CDR1 SGHRS, CDR2 YFSETQ. CDR3 protein: CASNPLGQGASGANVLTF. The CDR3 region has the DNA TGCGCCAGCAACCCGCTCGGACAGGGGGCTTCTGGGGCCAACGTCCTGACTTTC.

This clonotype was seen ten or more times. The genes are TRBV6-2 or TRBV6-3 and TRBJ2-1; 9 bases fit TRBD2. This CDR3 is built from 16 residues. V was pared by 2 bases and J by 5 bases, with 7 bases of the junction left unmatched. The germline V gene encodes CDR1 MNHEY and CDR2 SVGEGT. The CDR3 spells CASSYAAGGLDNEQFF. CDR3 nucleotides: TGTGCCAGCAGTTACGCGGCGGGGGGGCTGGACAATGAGCAGTTCTTC.

The CDR3 coding sequence is TGTGCCAGCACCCCCGGGGTTCATATAGCAGGTACGCAGTATTTT. Translating gives CASTPGVHIAGTQYF. The chain is built from TRBV11-3 and TRBJ2-3; D is possibly TRBD2 (5 bases). The germline V gene has CDR1 SGHNT and CDR2 YENEEA. The CDR3 runs to 15 residues. Trimming left V 7 bases short and J 8 bases short, with 22 bases between. Based on the CDR3 plus reference TRBV11-3 and TRBJ2-3, the full variable domain is EAGVVQSPRYKIIEKKQPVAFWCNPISGHNTLYWYLQNLGQGPELLIRYENEEAVDDSQLPKDRFSAERLKGVDSTLKIQPAELGDSAVYLCASTPGVHIAGTQYFGPGTRLTVL.

This clonotype appeared many times. The chain employs TRBV5-5 and TRBJ2-5; 8 nucleotides align to TRBD2. This CDR3 spans 17 amino acids. Germline trimming cut 1 base from V and 1 base from J; bases unmatched to any gene: 9. Germline CDR1 reads SGHKS; CDR2 reads YYEKEE (reference sequence). CDR3 coding DNA: TGTGCCAGCAGCTTGTATCCAGCGGGGGCCATCCAAGAGACCCAGTACTTC. This sequence encodes CASSLYPAGAIQETQYF.

The chain combines TRBV21-1 with TRBJ2-2. TRBV21-1 is flagged as a pseudogene. The CDR3 spans 13 residues. In DNA, the CDR3 is TGTGCCAGCAGTGCTCCTAAAGCCGGGGAGCTGTTTTTT. Protein sequence: CASSAPKAGELFF.

This clonotype was recorded many times. The V call is TRBV7-2, the J call TRBJ2-3; tentative D call: TRBD2 (5 bases). Germline V lookup: CDR1 SGHTA, CDR2 FQGNSA. Trimming took 6 bases from V and 1 from J, leaving 14 bases between them. The CDR3 extends over 15 amino acids. CDR3 sequence (DNA): TGTGCCAGCAGTTGGCCCGGGGTGGGCACAGATACGCAGTATTTT. Protein product: CASSWPGVGTDTQYF.

The table lists this clonotype with many counts. This sequence joins TRBV20-1 and TRBJ1-5, with a possible D match to TRBD1 (5 bases). This CDR3 region has 13 residues. Germline V lookup: CDR1 DFQATT, CDR2 SNEGSKA (reference sequence). Trimming shortened V by 5 bases and J by 3 bases, and 11 bases separated the two germline ends. In DNA form, the CDR3 reads TGCAGTGCTCCAACAGGCTACAATCAGCCCCAGCATTTT. This sequence encodes CSAPTGYNQPQHF.

The sample holds many counts of this clonotype. V and J are TRBV27 and TRBJ2-3; D possibly corresponds to TRBD2 (6 bases). The CDR3 loop spans 15 amino acids. Germline-derived CDR1 and CDR2 are MNHEY and SMNVEV (reference sequence). The V gene lost 6 bases and the J gene lost 0 bases, with 13 bases spanning the gap. The CDR3 nucleotides read TGTGCCAGCAGCAGGGACTCCTTGAGCACAGATACGCAGTATTTT. Protein product: CASSRDSLSTDTQYF.

This clonotype was recorded at least ten times. The V call is TRBV11-2, the J call TRBJ2-1; D is ambiguous. Germline V CDR1 and CDR2: SGHAT, FQNNGV. Trimming pared 4 bases from V and 6 bases from J, leaving 7 bases between. The CDR3 runs to 12 residues. Here the CDR3 reads CASSSEINEQFF. CDR3 nucleotide sequence: TGTGCCAGCAGCTCCGAGATCAATGAGCAGTTCTTC.

The chain couples TRBV28 to TRBJ2-1, with TRBD2 identical over 9 bases. This CDR3 is built from 16 residues. V lost 5 bases to trimming and J lost 2 bases; unmatched junction nucleotides: 7. In germline, CDR1 is MDHEN, CDR2 SYDVKM. CDR3 region: CASSLIAGEAYNEQFF. DNA of the CDR3: TGTGCCAGCAGTCTAATAGCGGGGGAGGCCTACAATGAGCAGTTCTTC. The whole variable domain, remainder taken from reference TRBV28 and TRBJ2-1, is DVKVTQSSRYLVKRTGEKVFLECVQDMDHENMFWYRQDPGLGLRLIYFSYDVKMKEKGDIPEGYSVSREKKERFSLILESASTNQTSMYLCASSLIAGEAYNEQFFGPGTRLTVL.